Listed below are T cell receptor beta chains from one sample, sequenced in a study of blood T cells in healthy people across ages. One entry per CDR3 protein, called by TCRdb with MiXCR from the 5' RACE reads. The sample yields about 1.6 million distinct CDR3 sequences, 34% seen once. Sequences were obtained from blood. Receptors originate from a woman aged 30 to 39 in good health. Each CDR3 is given with its conserved first and last residue. Each record gives: clone size, D gene, V gene, CDR3 length, J gene, CDR3 DNA, CDR3 protein. The D gene is left open where the match is weak. Clone size is shown for a subset of rows, as once, few, many or a class of expanded clone.

abundance: few
d_gene: NA
v_gene: TRBV27
len: 17
j_gene: TRBJ2-4
CDR3nt: TGTGCCAGCAGTCCCATTCAGGGGACCCCTTCCAAAAACATTCAGTACTTC
CDR3aa: CASSPIQGTPSKNIQYF

abundance: NA
d_gene: TRBD2
v_gene: TRBV3-1
len: 18
j_gene: TRBJ2-5
CDR3nt: TGTGCCAGCAGCCCTCGGCCCGACGAGCGGGAGGGGGATGAGACCCAGTACTTC
CDR3aa: CASSPRPDEREGDETQYF

abundance: few
d_gene: TRBD2
v_gene: TRBV9
len: 17
j_gene: TRBJ2-7
CDR3nt: TGTGCCAGCAGCGTAGGGCTAGCGGGGAAGGATCCCTACGAGCAGTACTTC
CDR3aa: CASSVGLAGKDPYEQYF

abundance: once
d_gene: TRBD2
v_gene: TRBV7-9
len: 17
j_gene: TRBJ2-3
CDR3nt: TGTGCCAGCAGCTTAGGTGCGGGGGGCACAAGCACAGATACGCAGTATTTT
CDR3aa: CASSLGAGGTSTDTQYF

abundance: few
d_gene: NA
v_gene: TRBV9
len: 15
j_gene: TRBJ2-6
CDR3nt: TGTGCCAGCAGCGTTGGGACCTTGGGGGCCAACGTCCTGACTTTC
CDR3aa: CASSVGTLGANVLTF

abundance: NA
d_gene: NA
v_gene: TRBV18
len: 16
j_gene: TRBJ2-3
CDR3nt: TGTGCCAGCTCGACTTACGCGTCGGGGGGCACAGATACGCAGTATTTT
CDR3aa: CASSTYASGGTDTQYF

abundance: NA
d_gene: TRBD1
v_gene: TRBV5-1
len: 14
j_gene: TRBJ2-1
CDR3nt: TGCGTCAGCAGCCCTCAGGGGGCGGGGAATGAGCAGTTCTTC
CDR3aa: CVSSPQGAGNEQFF

abundance: few
d_gene: NA
v_gene: TRBV4-1
len: 16
j_gene: TRBJ2-1
CDR3nt: TGCGCCAGCAGCCCTCCGGCACCCCCAGGAGGGAATGAGCAGTTCTTC
CDR3aa: CASSPPAPPGGNEQFF

abundance: few
d_gene: TRBD1
v_gene: TRBV5-1
len: 14
j_gene: TRBJ1-1
CDR3nt: TGTGCCAGCAGTCGGGGACAGGGGAACACTGAAGCTTTCTTT
CDR3aa: CASSRGQGNTEAFF

abundance: once
d_gene: NA
v_gene: TRBV7-9
len: 12
j_gene: TRBJ1-6
CDR3nt: TGTGCCAGCGGGGAAGTCAATTCACCCCTCCACTTT
CDR3aa: CASGEVNSPLHF

abundance: NA
d_gene: NA
v_gene: TRBV6-2/TRBV6-3
len: 14
j_gene: TRBJ1-3
CDR3nt: TGTGCCAGCAGTCTCCGTCCCTCTGGAAACACCATATATTTT
CDR3aa: CASSLRPSGNTIYF

abundance: NA
d_gene: NA
v_gene: TRBV7-2
len: 14
j_gene: TRBJ2-7
CDR3nt: TGTGCCAGCACCTCGGGCTGGGGCTGGAACGAGCAGTACTTC
CDR3aa: CASTSGWGWNEQYF

abundance: once
d_gene: NA
v_gene: TRBV10-2
len: 14
j_gene: TRBJ1-2
CDR3nt: TGCGCCAGCAGTGAGTCCCCAGGGATTAGTGGCTACACCTTC
CDR3aa: CASSESPGISGYTF

abundance: NA
d_gene: NA
v_gene: TRBV19
len: 15
j_gene: TRBJ2-7
CDR3nt: TGTGCCAGTAGCCCCAGATCGGGTGAGTCCTACGAGCAGTACTTC
CDR3aa: CASSPRSGESYEQYF

abundance: NA
d_gene: TRBD2
v_gene: TRBV20-1
len: 18
j_gene: TRBJ2-2
CDR3nt: TGCAGTGCTAGAACTCCCCACGGGAGGGCCGGGGTCACCGGGGAGCTGTTTTTT
CDR3aa: CSARTPHGRAGVTGELFF

abundance: NA
d_gene: NA
v_gene: TRBV9
len: 14
j_gene: TRBJ2-2
CDR3nt: TGTGCCAGCAGCTTTCGGGGCTCCCCCGGGGAGCTGTTTTTT
CDR3aa: CASSFRGSPGELFF

abundance: NA
d_gene: NA
v_gene: TRBV5-1
len: 15
j_gene: TRBJ2-3
CDR3nt: TGCGCCAGCAGCTGGGGACGGGTTAGCACAGATACGCAGTATTTT
CDR3aa: CASSWGRVSTDTQYF

abundance: NA
d_gene: NA
v_gene: TRBV6-1
len: 14
j_gene: TRBJ2-7
CDR3nt: TGTGCCAGCAGTGAATTTAGGGGCGTAAGCGAGCAGTACTTC
CDR3aa: CASSEFRGVSEQYF

abundance: NA
d_gene: TRBD2
v_gene: TRBV15
len: 13
j_gene: TRBJ2-3
CDR3nt: TGTGTCACCGGAATCGGCGGGGGGGTTACGCAGTATTTT
CDR3aa: CVTGIGGGVTQYF

abundance: NA
d_gene: NA
v_gene: TRBV28
len: 12
j_gene: TRBJ2-5
CDR3nt: TGTGCCAGCAGGCCTAAGATGGCGACCCAGTACTTC
CDR3aa: CASRPKMATQYF

abundance: few
d_gene: NA
v_gene: TRBV9
len: 14
j_gene: TRBJ2-1
CDR3nt: TGTGCCAGCAGCGTAGAACTGGGACTGCATGAGCAGTTCTTC
CDR3aa: CASSVELGLHEQFF

abundance: NA
d_gene: TRBD2
v_gene: TRBV20-1
len: 15
j_gene: TRBJ2-7
CDR3nt: TGCAGTGCACGCCCTAGCGGGGGGCTCCCCTACGAGCAGTACTTC
CDR3aa: CSARPSGGLPYEQYF

abundance: many
d_gene: NA
v_gene: TRBV7-2
len: 12
j_gene: TRBJ2-7
CDR3nt: TGTGCCAGCAGCTTAAATCGGGCAGAACAGTACTTC
CDR3aa: CASSLNRAEQYF

abundance: NA
d_gene: NA
v_gene: TRBV7-2
len: 17
j_gene: TRBJ2-3
CDR3nt: TGTGCCAGCAGTCCGTTGGGCGGGGGACAAACCACAGATACGCAGTATTTT
CDR3aa: CASSPLGGGQTTDTQYF

abundance: NA
d_gene: NA
v_gene: TRBV5-1
len: 14
j_gene: TRBJ1-1
CDR3nt: TGCGCCAGCACTTCACAGACAGTGAACACTGAAGCTTTCTTT
CDR3aa: CASTSQTVNTEAFF

abundance: NA
d_gene: NA
v_gene: TRBV10-2
len: 14
j_gene: TRBJ2-7
CDR3nt: TGCGCCAGCAACCCTAGAGGGCCTCCCTACGAGCAGTACTTC
CDR3aa: CASNPRGPPYEQYF

abundance: NA
d_gene: TRBD2
v_gene: TRBV20-1
len: 17
j_gene: TRBJ2-3
CDR3nt: TGCAGTGCTAAGTCCACATGGGGGAGGGCACAATCAGATACGCAGTATTTT
CDR3aa: CSAKSTWGRAQSDTQYF

abundance: few
d_gene: TRBD1
v_gene: TRBV6-6
len: 15
j_gene: TRBJ1-5
CDR3nt: TGTGCCAGCAGTTACTCGGACAGGGCGGATCAGCCCCAGCATTTT
CDR3aa: CASSYSDRADQPQHF

abundance: NA
d_gene: NA
v_gene: TRBV12-3/TRBV12-4
len: 15
j_gene: TRBJ2-3
CDR3nt: TGTGCCAGCAGTTTTATGCGAGGTAGCTCAGATACGCAGTATTTT
CDR3aa: CASSFMRGSSDTQYF

abundance: NA
d_gene: TRBD1
v_gene: TRBV18
len: 14
j_gene: TRBJ2-7
CDR3nt: TGTGCCACCCAAACCGGGACAGGGTCCTACGAGCAGTACTTC
CDR3aa: CATQTGTGSYEQYF

abundance: NA
d_gene: NA
v_gene: TRBV6-1
len: 13
j_gene: TRBJ1-5
CDR3nt: TGTGCCAGCAGGATAAGGAGCAATCAGCCCCAGCATTTT
CDR3aa: CASRIRSNQPQHF

abundance: few
d_gene: NA
v_gene: TRBV2
len: 13
j_gene: TRBJ2-7
CDR3nt: TGTGCCAGCAGTGCCGAGGGATTGTTGGAGCAGTACTTC
CDR3aa: CASSAEGLLEQYF

abundance: NA
d_gene: TRBD2
v_gene: TRBV20-1
len: 16
j_gene: TRBJ2-1
CDR3nt: TGCAGTGCTAGGGGAATGACTAGCGGGAGTCTTAGGGAGCAGTTCTTC
CDR3aa: CSARGMTSGSLREQFF

abundance: NA
d_gene: NA
v_gene: TRBV4-1
len: 17
j_gene: TRBJ2-5
CDR3nt: TGCGCCAGCAGCCAAGATTTGCCCCTCCGCGGTGAAGAGACCCAGTACTTC
CDR3aa: CASSQDLPLRGEETQYF

abundance: few
d_gene: NA
v_gene: TRBV6-1
len: 18
j_gene: TRBJ2-1
CDR3nt: TGTGCCAGCAGCCGTGACTCTAGCGCACGTAGCTCCTACAATGAGCAGTTCTTC
CDR3aa: CASSRDSSARSSYNEQFF